This passage covers 10 T cell receptor beta chains from one sample sequenced in a study of metastatic and nonmetastatic thyroid tumors. TCRdb used MiXCR to call clones anew from the PCR reads. Among tens of thousands of clones listed, approximately 20% were seen once. The entire patient cohort was treatment-naive prior to thyroid surgery. Sequencing was carried out using blood. The receptors come from a female donor with papillary thyroid cancer or a benign thyroid nodule (not recorded which). Some clones in this sample may be carry-over from other donors' samples.

This clone was detected ten times or more. The V gene is TRBV5-4, the J gene TRBJ2-7; D not certain. V was pared by 0 bases and J by 3 bases, with 7 bases between. In germline, CDR1 is SGHNT, CDR2 YYREEE (reference sequence). This CDR3 region has 13 residues. The CDR3 region has the DNA TGTGCCAGCAGCTTGGTTGGAGACTACGAGCAGTACTTC. The encoded protein is CASSLVGDYEQYF.

This clone came up many times. The V and J genes are TRBV29-1 and TRBJ2-7; TRBD2 matches at 10 bases. V was pared by 0 bases and J by 5 bases, with 16 bases of the junction left unmatched. This CDR3 is 18 amino acids long. CDR1 is SQVTM, CDR2 ANQGSEA, per germline. CDR3 nucleotides: TGCAGCGTTGAAGATCCGTCGTTTGGAGCGGGGGGGCCGGACGAGCAGTACTTC. It codes for CSVEDPSFGAGGPDEQYF.

This clone was seen at least ten times. The rearrangement links TRBV5-1 to TRBJ2-5, with TRBD2 identical over 7 bases. CDR1 SGHRS and CDR2 YFSETQ come from the germline V gene. The length of the CDR3 is 17 residues. Losses at the gene ends were 0 bases for V and 4 bases for J; bases not matched to a gene: 12. For the CDR3, the DNA is TGCGCCAGCAGCTTGGGCAGCGGGGCCGCAGGGAGAGAGACCCAGTACTTC. Residues: CASSLGSGAAGRETQYF.

The V and J genes are TRBV6-1 and TRBJ2-7; D may be TRBD2 (6 bases). Trimming took off 9 bases at V and 2 bases at J, with 17 bases between the two ends. Germline CDR1 MNHNS, CDR2 SASEGT. The CDR3 is 14 residues long. The DNA for the CDR3 is TGTGCCAGTATTCCGGGACTTTCAGCCTACGAGCAGTACTTC. It yields the protein CASIPGLSAYEQYF.

A single count supports this clone. The chain links TRBV30 to TRBJ1-5; a possible D gene is TRBD1 (6 bases). The CDR3 loop spans 14 amino acids. CDR1 is GTSNPN, CDR2 SVGIG, per germline (reference sequence). V was clipped by 2 bases and J by 9 bases, with 17 bases between them. Written as DNA, the CDR3 is TGTGCCTGGAGTTTAGGCAGGGGTCTTCGGCCCCAGCATTTT. This encodes CAWSLGRGLRPQHF.

This clone was observed many times. J is TRBJ2-3 and V is TRBV20-1; 8 bases match TRBD2. There are 10 residues in the CDR3. In germline, CDR1 is DFQATT, CDR2 SNEGSKA (reference sequence). Written as DNA, the CDR3 is TGCAGGCCGGGGGGGGATACGCAGTATTTT. This sequence encodes CRPGGDTQYF.

This clone was observed at least ten times. The chain couples TRBV20-1 to TRBJ1-1; D perhaps matches TRBD1 (6 bases). With 2 bases removed from V and 1 base from J, the gap between germline ends came to 17 bases. Germline lookup yields CDR1 DFQATT and CDR2 SNEGSKA (reference sequence). The CDR3 sequence is 16 residues long. CDR3 in amino acids: CSARLGLRGGNTEAFF. The CDR3 DNA sequence: TGCAGTGCTAGATTGGGCCTCAGGGGAGGGAACACTGAAGCTTTCTTT.

The sample holds many counts of this clone. This chain connects TRBV20-1 to TRBJ2-7; maybe TRBD2 (6 bases). This CDR3 contains 13 residues. The germline V gene encodes CDR1 DFQATT and CDR2 SNEGSKA (reference sequence). V lost 6 bases and J lost 1, with 13 bases in between. The CDR3 reads CSAQSGLSYEQYF. The DNA of the CDR3 is TGCAGTGCCCAAAGCGGGCTTTCCTACGAGCAGTACTTC.

This clone was detected many times. In nucleotides, the CDR3 is TGTGCCAGCAGCTTAGTCTTAGCGGGAAGCACAGATACGCAGTATTTT. Amino acid sequence: CASSLVLAGSTDTQYF. The chain couples TRBV11-1 to TRBJ2-3; 8 bases agree with TRBD2. CDR1 is SGHAT, CDR2 FQDESV, per germline (reference sequence). Trimming removed 1 base from V and 0 bases from J; junction bases left unmatched: 3. CDR3 size: 16 residues.

The rearrangement joins TRBV27 to TRBJ1-4; the D is unclear. Per germline, CDR1 MNHEY and CDR2 SMNVEV (reference sequence). CDR3 length: 16 residues. V lost 4 bases to trimming and J lost 0 bases, with 12 bases between them. CDR3 sequence (DNA): TGTGCCAGCAGTTCCTTGTTCGGGACAACTAATGAAAAACTGTTTTTT. Its protein product is CASSSLFGTTNEKLFF.